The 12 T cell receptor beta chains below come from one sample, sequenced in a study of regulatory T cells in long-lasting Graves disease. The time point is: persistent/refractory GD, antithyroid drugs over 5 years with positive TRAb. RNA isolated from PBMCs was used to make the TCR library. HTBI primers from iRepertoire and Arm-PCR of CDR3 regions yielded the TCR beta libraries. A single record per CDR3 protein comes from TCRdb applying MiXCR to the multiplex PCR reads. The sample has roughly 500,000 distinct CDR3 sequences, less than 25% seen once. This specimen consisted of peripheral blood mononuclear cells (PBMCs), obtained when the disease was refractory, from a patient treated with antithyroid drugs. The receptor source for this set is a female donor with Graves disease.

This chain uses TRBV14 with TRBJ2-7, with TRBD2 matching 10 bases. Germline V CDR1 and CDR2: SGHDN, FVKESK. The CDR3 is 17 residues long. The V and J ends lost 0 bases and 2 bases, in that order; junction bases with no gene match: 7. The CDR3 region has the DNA TGTGCCAGCAGCCAAGATCTCGAGCGGGAGGGCCCCTACGAGCAGTACTTC. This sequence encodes CASSQDLEREGPYEQYF.

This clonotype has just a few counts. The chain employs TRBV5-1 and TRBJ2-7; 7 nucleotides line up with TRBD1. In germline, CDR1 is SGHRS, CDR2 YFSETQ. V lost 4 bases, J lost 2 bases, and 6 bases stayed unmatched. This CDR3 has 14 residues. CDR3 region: CASSTGQATYEQYF. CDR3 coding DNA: TGCGCCAGCAGCACCGGACAGGCCACCTACGAGCAGTACTTC.

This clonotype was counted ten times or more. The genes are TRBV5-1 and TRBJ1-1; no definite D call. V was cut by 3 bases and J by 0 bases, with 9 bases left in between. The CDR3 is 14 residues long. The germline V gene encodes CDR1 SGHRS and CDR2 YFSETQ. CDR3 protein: CASSYGLMNTEAFF. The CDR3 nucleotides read TGCGCCAGCAGCTATGGCCTGATGAACACTGAAGCTTTCTTT. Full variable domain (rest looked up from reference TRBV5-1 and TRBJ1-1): KAGVTQTPRYLIKTRGQQVTLSCSPISGHRSVSWYQQTPGQGLQFLFEYFSETQRNKGNFPGRFSGRQFSNSRSEMNVSTLELGDSALYLCASSYGLMNTEAFFGQGTRLTVV.

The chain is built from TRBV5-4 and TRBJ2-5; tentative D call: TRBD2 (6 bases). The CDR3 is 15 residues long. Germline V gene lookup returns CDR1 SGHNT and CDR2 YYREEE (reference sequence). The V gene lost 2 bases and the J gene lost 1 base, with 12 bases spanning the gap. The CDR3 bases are TGTGCCAGCAGCTTCGGAGGGCGAGGCCAAGAGACCCAGTACTTC. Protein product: CASSFGGRGQETQYF.

The CDR3: CSASPPYREEAFF. The CDR3 DNA reads as TGCAGTGCTAGTCCCCCCTACCGTGAGGAAGCTTTCTTT. This chain links TRBV20-1 with TRBJ1-1, with D unresolved. Trimming pared 3 bases from V and 8 bases from J, leaving 16 bases between. Germline values: CDR1 DFQATT, CDR2 SNEGSKA (reference sequence). The CDR3 loop spans 13 amino acids.

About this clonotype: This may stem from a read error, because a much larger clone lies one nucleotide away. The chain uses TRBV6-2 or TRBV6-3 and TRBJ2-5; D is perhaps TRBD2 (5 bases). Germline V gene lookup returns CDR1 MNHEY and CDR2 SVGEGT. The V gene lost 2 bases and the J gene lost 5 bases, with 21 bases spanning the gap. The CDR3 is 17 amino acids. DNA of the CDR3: TGTGCCAGCAGTTACCTGGCGGGTGAGCGAGGCCCGGAGACCCAGTACTTC. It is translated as CASSYLAGERGPETQYF.

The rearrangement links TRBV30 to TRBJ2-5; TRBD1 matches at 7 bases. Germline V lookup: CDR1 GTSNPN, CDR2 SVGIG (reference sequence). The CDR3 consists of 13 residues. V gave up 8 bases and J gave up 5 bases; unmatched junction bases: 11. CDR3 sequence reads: CARDDRAPETQYF. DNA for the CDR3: TGTGCCCGTGACGACAGGGCCCCTGAGACCCAGTACTTC.

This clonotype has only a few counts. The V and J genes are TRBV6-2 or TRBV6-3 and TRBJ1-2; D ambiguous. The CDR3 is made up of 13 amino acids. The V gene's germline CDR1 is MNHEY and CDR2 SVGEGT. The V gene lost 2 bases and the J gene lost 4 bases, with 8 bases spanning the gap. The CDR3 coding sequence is TGTGCCAGCAGTTACGCCAGCACCTATGGCTACACCTTC. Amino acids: CASSYASTYGYTF.

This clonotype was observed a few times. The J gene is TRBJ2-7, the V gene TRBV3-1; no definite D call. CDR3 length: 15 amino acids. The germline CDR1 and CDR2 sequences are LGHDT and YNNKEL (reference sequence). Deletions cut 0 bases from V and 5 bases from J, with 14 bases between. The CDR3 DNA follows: TGTGCCAGCAGCCAAGATCTGGGTCCCCCCAACGAGCAGTACTTC. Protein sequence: CASSQDLGPPNEQYF.

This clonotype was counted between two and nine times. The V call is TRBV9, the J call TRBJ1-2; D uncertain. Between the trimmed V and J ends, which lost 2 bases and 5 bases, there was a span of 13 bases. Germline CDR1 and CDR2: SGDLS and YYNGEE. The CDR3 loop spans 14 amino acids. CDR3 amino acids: CASSVTFVGYGYTF. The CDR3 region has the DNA TGTGCCAGCAGCGTGACTTTTGTTGGGTATGGCTACACCTTC.

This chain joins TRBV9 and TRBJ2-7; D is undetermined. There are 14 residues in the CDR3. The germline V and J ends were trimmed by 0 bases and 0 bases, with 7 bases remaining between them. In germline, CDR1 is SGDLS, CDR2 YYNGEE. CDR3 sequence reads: CASSVGFFSYEQYF. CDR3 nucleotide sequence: TGTGCCAGCAGCGTAGGTTTCTTCTCCTACGAGCAGTACTTC.

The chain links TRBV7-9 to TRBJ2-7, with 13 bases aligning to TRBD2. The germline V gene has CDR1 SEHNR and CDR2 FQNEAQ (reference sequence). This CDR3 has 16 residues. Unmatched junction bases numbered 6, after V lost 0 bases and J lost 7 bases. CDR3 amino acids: CASSLAGLAGIWEQYF. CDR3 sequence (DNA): TGTGCCAGCAGCTTAGCGGGACTAGCGGGGATCTGGGAGCAGTACTTC.